These T cell receptor beta chains were read from a single sample in a study of cytomegalovirus exposure and HLA in healthy donors. This table comes from immunoSEQ multiplex PCR, and its TCRdb copy is limited to in-frame clones, with some not included. The sample includes about 240,000 clones, around 81% seen only once; the top ten take around 8%. Sample: PBMCs. These receptors were obtained from a woman aged 55-70 years in good health and CMV-seropositive. Each CDR3 is given without its conserved first and last residue.

v_call cdr3_aa
TRBV14 ASGTGHGELF
TRBV4-1 ASSPTGVPNTEAF
TRBV6-1 ASSGQMQGTQY
TRBV5-1 ASSLGQRNTGELF
TRBV14 ASSRGWRNTEAF
TRBV4-1 ASSPRTSGQSTGELF
TRBV30 AWSRGAKNIQY
TRBV6-5 ASSKRGQWTPGAF
TRBV2 ASSEGPPGKATEAF
TRBV5-1 ASSLEETGGAGANVLT
TRBV5-1 ASSRGGTENYGYT
TRBV2 ASSDRGETQY
TRBV10-2 ASSELGHPGLAGVQETQY
TRBV6-5 ASSYRSGRAEDEQF
TRBV5-6 ASSLVRGLALQEQF
TRBV30 AWSVLRGGNSPLH
TRBV16 ASSQRRNEKLF
TRBV6-1 ASSGGKAGVNTGELF
TRBV10-3 AISAETSGRAYEQY
TRBV9 ASSRGGMVAQPQH
TRBV5-1 ASSWATSGSSETQY
TRBV7-9 ASSRGVVAGNYTYEQY
TRBV4-1 ASSHTLTGGWETQY
TRBV7-9 ASNLGQGVTDTQY
TRBV28 ASSARGRGELF
TRBV27 ASRSLYEQY
TRBV10-2 ASSLAGGAYEQY
TRBV7-3 ASSLTLAGFTDTQY
TRBV5-4 ASSFTEGQGFHEQY
TRBV6-1 ASSTREDTEAF
TRBV2 ASGRGVGETQY
TRBV18 ASSPIGGSNPQH
TRBV30 AWSVPPGRGYT
TRBV25-1 ASSESSLSTDTQY
TRBV7-9 ASSLGLAGRNEQF
TRBV6-5 ASSLRDRGPGYT
TRBV5-1 ASSLGLPTDTQY
TRBV27 ASSSPQGNEQY
TRBV5-1 ASSSSWGTGANVLT
TRBV10-3 AISGQAYGYT
TRBV18 ASSPVPPTGPNTGELF
TRBV5-1 ASSLDGGGNTIY
TRBV19 ASNGQLNTEAF
TRBV10-2 ASSGGQGTEAF
TRBV19 ASNVDSNYGYT
TRBV19 ASTPVVRGRAF